This T cell receptor beta chain comes out of a study of identical twins. Looked up from germline, CDR1 is LGHDT and CDR2 is YNNKEL (reference sequence). With 6 bases removed from V and 4 bases from J, the gap between germline ends came to 15 bases. This CDR3 spans 14 amino acids. In every case, the donor was a healthy Caucasian. Template switching added a universal primer site; cDNA carried unique molecular identifiers. TCRdb fed the 5' RACE reads into MiXCR, producing one record per CDR3 protein. The sample shows about 700,000 distinct CDR3 sequences, roughly 8% of them seen only once. This same sample was also taken into another study, of yellow fever vaccine responses in identical twins.

Sequences were obtained from PBMCs. The J gene is TRBJ1-2, the V gene TRBV3-1; D is possibly TRBD1 (5 bases). The TCR comes from a young woman in good health. The DNA for the CDR3 is TGTGCCAGCAGAGCCAAGGGGCGGACCTATGGCTACACCTTC. As protein: CASRAKGRTYGYTF.